What follows describes a single T cell receptor beta chain. This clone was detected only once. It has no known antigen specificity. Base qualities were left out, and no much larger clone turns up one base away. The sample comes from a study of T cell responses to AZD1222 COVID-19 vaccine (dated by TCRdb to the early 2020s). Turning to the overall study: TCR sequencing covered some 240 trial participants: 207 given two doses of AZD1222 and 26 given two doses of MenACWY control vaccine. Trial participants were enrolled by age into subgroups of 18-55, 56-69 and 70-plus years, and around 150, 29 and 61 TCR-sequenced participants, respectively, were included in these subgroups. Study-wide findings and limitations: CD4 TCRs associated with the vaccine covered the entire spike protein, and the dominant responses were in regions 160-218 and 743-854. Conclusions about previously exposed vaccinees were limited because only six AZD1222 recipients were SARS-CoV-2 seropositive at baseline. Nearly half of unique spike-specific TCRs reportedly recognized epitopes outside regions mutated in the B.1.351 and B.1.1.7 variants. Because no day 14 peak-response samples were available, the repertoires could be characterized only after the peak T cell response. A significant rise in spike-specific TCR breadth and depth was observed after two AZD1222 doses relative to day 0 and relative to MenACWY recipients. Participants were mostly white British and included more females than males, and it was suggested by the authors that clonal diversity may have been underestimated. In the small 56-69-year group, the increase in depth fell short of significance, most likely because of low power.

The CDR3 regions of human TCRbeta chains were analyzed by immunosequencing. Under the source paper's analysis protocol: Repertoire TCRs were checked for matches against a reference library of SARS-CoV-2-specific TCRs that had been generated using the MIRA antigen-specificity platform. Breadth was defined as the fraction of unique TCRs that were SARS-CoV-2-associated. Depth was defined as the fraction of total T cells that were SARS-CoV-2-associated. Each spike-specific TCR was assigned to its reactive spike region and to a CD4 or CD8 class using the MIRA data. Log10-transformed breadth and depth values were compared by one-way ANOVA with Sidak's multiple comparisons tests. Sourced from immuneACCESS, this table was stored by TCRdb with only in-frame sequences that have V and J called. A share of the clones is absent; for the studies checked, an unresolved V gene accounts for under half, and the remainder has no known explanation. V, J and clone size reflect that table, while D and trimming were determined from the DNA. This sample is represented by approximately 110,000 clones; about 85% of them were singletons. The top ten hold 2.5% of the sample.

The time point label, read with the paper, signifies: about 28 days (+/-7) after the second vaccine dose. AZD1222 recipients with second doses at about 4 weeks or about 12 weeks were pooled, because spike-specific TCR depth and breadth did not differ between schedules. Samples from vaccinated people were obtained from the UK trials COV001 and COV002, which included a single-blind randomized controlled phase 2/3 trial of AZD1222 (ChAdOx1 nCoV-19) in healthy adults. For TCRbeta chain sequencing, PBMC samples from trial participants were taken at day 0 and at day 28 after the second dose. Looking up the germline V gene yields CDR1 SGHNT and CDR2 YENEEA. The CDR3 goes from the cysteine to the phenylalanine over 13 residues. Only the CDR3 portion is preserved as DNA: 39 bases, with reading frame beginning at the first base. V lost 5 bases and J lost 0 bases; the stretch between them is 8 bases long.

The rearrangement combines TRBV11-3 with TRBJ2-7; the D gene assignment is ambiguous. This TCR was sampled from an adult who received the AZD1222 COVID-19 vaccine. Sequenced here: peripheral blood, sampled 28 days after the second AZD1222 dose. The DNA reads as follows: TGTGCCAGCAGCCCCGGAGCCTCCTACGAGCAGTACTTC. It is translated as CASSPGASYEQYF. This CDR3, with the reference TRBV11-3 and TRBJ2-7 proteins standing in past its ends, gives the full variable domain EAGVVQSPRYKIIEKKQPVAFWCNPISGHNTLYWYLQNLGQGPELLIRYENEEAVDDSQLPKDRFSAERLKGVDSTLKIQPAELGDSAVYLCASSPGASYEQYFGPGTRLTVT.